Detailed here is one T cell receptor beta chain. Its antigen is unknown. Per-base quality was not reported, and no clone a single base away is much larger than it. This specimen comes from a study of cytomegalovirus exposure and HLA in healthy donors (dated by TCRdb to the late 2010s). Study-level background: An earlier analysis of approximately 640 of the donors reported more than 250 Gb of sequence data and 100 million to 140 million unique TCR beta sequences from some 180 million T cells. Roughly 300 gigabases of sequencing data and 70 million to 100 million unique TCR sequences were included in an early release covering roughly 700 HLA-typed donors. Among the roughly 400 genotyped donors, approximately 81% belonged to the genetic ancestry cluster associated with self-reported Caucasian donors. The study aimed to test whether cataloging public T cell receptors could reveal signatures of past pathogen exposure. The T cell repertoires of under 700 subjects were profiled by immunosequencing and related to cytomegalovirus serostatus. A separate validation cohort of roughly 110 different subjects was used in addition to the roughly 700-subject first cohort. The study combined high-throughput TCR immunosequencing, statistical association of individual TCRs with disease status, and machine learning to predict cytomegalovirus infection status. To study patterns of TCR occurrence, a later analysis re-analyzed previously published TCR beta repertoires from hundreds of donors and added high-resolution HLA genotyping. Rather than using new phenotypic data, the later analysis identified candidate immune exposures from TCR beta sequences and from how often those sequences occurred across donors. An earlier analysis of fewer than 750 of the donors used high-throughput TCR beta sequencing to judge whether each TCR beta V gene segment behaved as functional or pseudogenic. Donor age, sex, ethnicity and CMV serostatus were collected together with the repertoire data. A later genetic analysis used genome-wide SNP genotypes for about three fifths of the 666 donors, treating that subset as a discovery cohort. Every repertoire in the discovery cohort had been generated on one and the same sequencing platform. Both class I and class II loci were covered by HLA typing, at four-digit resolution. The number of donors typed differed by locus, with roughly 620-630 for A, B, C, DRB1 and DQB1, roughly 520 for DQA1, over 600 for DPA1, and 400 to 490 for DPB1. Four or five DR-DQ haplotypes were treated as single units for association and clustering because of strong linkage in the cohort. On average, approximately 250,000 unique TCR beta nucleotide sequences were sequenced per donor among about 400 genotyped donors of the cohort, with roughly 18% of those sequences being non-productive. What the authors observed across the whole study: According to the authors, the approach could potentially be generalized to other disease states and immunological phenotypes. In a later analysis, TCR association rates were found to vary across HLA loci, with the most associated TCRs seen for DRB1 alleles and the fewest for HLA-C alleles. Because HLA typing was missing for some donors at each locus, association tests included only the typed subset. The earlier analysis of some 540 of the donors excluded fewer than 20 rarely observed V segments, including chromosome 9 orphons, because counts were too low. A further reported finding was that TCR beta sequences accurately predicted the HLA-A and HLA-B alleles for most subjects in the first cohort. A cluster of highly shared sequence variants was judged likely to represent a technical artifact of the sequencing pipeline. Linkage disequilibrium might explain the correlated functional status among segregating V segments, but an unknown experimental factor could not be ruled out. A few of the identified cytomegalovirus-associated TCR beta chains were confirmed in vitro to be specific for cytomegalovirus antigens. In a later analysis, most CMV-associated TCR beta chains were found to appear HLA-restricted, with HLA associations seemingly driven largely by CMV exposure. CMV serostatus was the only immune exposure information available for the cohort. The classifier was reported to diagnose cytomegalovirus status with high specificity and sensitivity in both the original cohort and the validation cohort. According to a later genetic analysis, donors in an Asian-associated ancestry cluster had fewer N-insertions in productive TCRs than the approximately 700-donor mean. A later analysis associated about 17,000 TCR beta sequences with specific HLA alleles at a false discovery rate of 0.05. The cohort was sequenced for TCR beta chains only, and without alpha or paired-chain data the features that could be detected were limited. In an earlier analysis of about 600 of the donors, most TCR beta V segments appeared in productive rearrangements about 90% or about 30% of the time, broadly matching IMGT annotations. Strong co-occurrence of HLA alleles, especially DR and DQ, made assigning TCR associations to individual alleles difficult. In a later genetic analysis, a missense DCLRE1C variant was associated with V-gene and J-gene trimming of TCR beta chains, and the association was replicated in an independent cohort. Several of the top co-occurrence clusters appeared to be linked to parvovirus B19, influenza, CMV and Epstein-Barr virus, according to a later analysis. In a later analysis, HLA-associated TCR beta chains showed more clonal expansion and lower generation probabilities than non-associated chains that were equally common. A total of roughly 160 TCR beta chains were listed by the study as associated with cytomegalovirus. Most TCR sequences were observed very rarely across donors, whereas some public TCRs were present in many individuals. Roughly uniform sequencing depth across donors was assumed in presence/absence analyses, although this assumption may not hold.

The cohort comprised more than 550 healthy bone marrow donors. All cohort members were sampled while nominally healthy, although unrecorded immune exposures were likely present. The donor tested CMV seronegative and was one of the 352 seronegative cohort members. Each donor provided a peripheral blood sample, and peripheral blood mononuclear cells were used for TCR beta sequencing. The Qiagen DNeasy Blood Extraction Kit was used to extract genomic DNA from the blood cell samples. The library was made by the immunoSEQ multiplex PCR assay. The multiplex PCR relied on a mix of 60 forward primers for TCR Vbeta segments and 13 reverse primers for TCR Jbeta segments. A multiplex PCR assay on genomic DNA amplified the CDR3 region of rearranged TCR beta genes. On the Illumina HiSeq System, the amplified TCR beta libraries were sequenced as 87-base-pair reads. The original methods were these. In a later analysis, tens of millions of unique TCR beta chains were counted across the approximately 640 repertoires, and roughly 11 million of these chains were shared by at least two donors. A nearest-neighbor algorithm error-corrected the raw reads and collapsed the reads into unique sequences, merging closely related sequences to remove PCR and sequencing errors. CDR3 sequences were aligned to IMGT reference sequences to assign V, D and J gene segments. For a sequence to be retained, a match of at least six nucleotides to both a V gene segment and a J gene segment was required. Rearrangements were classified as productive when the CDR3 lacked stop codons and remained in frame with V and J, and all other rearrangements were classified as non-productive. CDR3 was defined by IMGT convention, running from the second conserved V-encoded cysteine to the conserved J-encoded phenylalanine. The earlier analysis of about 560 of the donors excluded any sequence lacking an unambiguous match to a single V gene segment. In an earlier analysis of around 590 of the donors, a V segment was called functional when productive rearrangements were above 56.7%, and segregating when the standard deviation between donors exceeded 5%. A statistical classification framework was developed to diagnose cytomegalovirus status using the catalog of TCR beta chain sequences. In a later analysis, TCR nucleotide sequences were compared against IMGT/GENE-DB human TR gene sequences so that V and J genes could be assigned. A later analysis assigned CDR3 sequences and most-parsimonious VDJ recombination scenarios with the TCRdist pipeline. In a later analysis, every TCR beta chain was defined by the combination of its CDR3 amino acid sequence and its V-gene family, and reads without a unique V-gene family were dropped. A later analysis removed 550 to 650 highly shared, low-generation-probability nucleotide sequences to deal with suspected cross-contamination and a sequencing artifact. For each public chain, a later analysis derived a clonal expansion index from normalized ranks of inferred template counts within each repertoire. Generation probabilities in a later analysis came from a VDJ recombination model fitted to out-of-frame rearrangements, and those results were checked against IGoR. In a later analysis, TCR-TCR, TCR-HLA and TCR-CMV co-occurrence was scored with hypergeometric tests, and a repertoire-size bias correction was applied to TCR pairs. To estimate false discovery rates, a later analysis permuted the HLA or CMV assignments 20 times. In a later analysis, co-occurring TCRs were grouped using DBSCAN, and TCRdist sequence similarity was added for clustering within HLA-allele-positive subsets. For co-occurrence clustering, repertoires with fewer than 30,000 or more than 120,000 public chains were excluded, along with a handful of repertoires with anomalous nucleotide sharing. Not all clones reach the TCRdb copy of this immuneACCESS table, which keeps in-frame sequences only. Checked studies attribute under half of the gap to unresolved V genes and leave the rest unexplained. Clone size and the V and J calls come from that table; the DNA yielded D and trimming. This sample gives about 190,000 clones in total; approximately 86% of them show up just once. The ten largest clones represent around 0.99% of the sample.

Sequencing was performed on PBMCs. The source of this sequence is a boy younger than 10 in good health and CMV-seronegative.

The CDR3 has the sequence CASSELLAQGTDTQYF. The DNA reads TGTGCCAGCAGCGAGCTACTAGCGCAAGGCACAGATACGCAGTATTTT. Rearrangement joined TRBV7-6 to TRBJ2-3; 7 bases in the junction line up with TRBD2. Including the terminal cysteine and phenylalanine, the CDR3 comprises 16 residues. Only CDR3 DNA is held: 48 bases, read in frame from base 1. Taken from the germline V gene, the CDR1 and CDR2 loops are SGHVS and FNYEAQ. For this chain, trimming is 5 bases at the V end and 1 base at the J end, and the number of junction bases without a gene match is 9.